A selection of T cell receptor beta chains follows, all from one sample in a study of metastatic and nonmetastatic thyroid tumors. From the PCR reads, TCRdb re-called clones with MiXCR. This sample has 13,000 or so clones, with over 25% found just once. The specimen sequenced was tumor tissue. These receptors were obtained from a female donor with papillary thyroid cancer or a benign thyroid nodule (not recorded which). Some clones in this sample may be carry-over from other donors' samples. Each CDR3 is given with its conserved first and last residue. Each record gives: D gene, V gene, clone size, J gene, CDR3 protein, CDR3 DNA. D genes are given only for firm matches. Rows may omit the clone size; those that give it use once, few, many or a size class.

d_call: TRBD2; v_call: TRBV6-4; clone_size: many; j_call: TRBJ2-1; cdr3_aa: CASSDSGGPQFF; cdr3_nt: TGTGCCAGCAGTGACTCGGGAGGGCCGCAGTTCTTC
d_call: TRBD2; v_call: TRBV5-6; clone_size: few; j_call: TRBJ2-5; cdr3_aa: CASSSDSGIETQYF; cdr3_nt: TGTGCCAGCAGCAGTGATAGCGGGATAGAGACCCAGTACTTC
d_call: TRBD1; v_call: TRBV5-6; clone_size: many; j_call: TRBJ2-4; cdr3_aa: CASSFYRGYPFLAKNIQYF; cdr3_nt: TGTGCCAGCAGCTTCTACAGGGGCTACCCTTTCCTAGCCAAAAACATTCAGTACTTC
d_call: TRBD1; v_call: TRBV4-1; clone_size: medium-sized; j_call: TRBJ2-7; cdr3_aa: CASSHEGTAYEQYF; cdr3_nt: TGCGCCAGCAGCCACGAGGGGACAGCCTACGAGCAGTACTTC
d_call: -; v_call: TRBV6-1; clone_size: -; j_call: TRBJ2-2; cdr3_aa: CASSEGQGGAGELFF; cdr3_nt: TGTGCCAGCAGTGAAGGACAGGGAGGAGCCGGGGAGCTGTTTTTT
d_call: -; v_call: TRBV12-3/TRBV12-4; clone_size: many; j_call: TRBJ2-2; cdr3_aa: CASREQVRGTGELFF; cdr3_nt: TGTGCCAGCAGGGAACAAGTCAGGGGCACCGGGGAGCTGTTTTTT
d_call: -; v_call: TRBV30; clone_size: -; j_call: TRBJ1-1; cdr3_aa: CALTPVGHTEAFF; cdr3_nt: TGTGCCCTGACCCCCGTGGGGCATACTGAAGCTTTCTTT
d_call: -; v_call: TRBV7-2; clone_size: -; j_call: TRBJ2-3; cdr3_aa: CASSRKGQDTQYF; cdr3_nt: TGTGCCAGCAGCAGGAAAGGACAGGATACGCAGTATTTT
d_call: -; v_call: TRBV10-2; clone_size: -; j_call: TRBJ2-5; cdr3_aa: CASSGPEKTQYF; cdr3_nt: TGCGCCAGCAGCGGACCGGAGAAGACCCAGTACTTC
d_call: TRBD1; v_call: TRBV18; clone_size: medium-sized; j_call: TRBJ1-1; cdr3_aa: CASSPGQGRNTEAFF; cdr3_nt: TGTGCCAGCTCACCGGGACAGGGGAGGAACACTGAAGCTTTCTTT
d_call: -; v_call: TRBV11-2; clone_size: -; j_call: TRBJ2-1; cdr3_aa: CASSLGAESYNEQFF; cdr3_nt: TGCGCCAGCAGCTTAGGGGCGGAGTCCTACAATGAGCAGTTCTTC
d_call: -; v_call: TRBV20-1; clone_size: medium-sized; j_call: TRBJ1-4; cdr3_aa: CSARDSQVLFANEKLFF; cdr3_nt: TGCAGTGCTAGAGATTCCCAGGTGTTGTTTGCTAATGAAAAACTGTTTTTT
d_call: -; v_call: TRBV28; clone_size: medium-sized; j_call: TRBJ2-7; cdr3_aa: CASSPGRRWYF; cdr3_nt: TGTGCCAGCAGTCCGGGACGTCGATGGTACTTC
d_call: -; v_call: TRBV11-2; clone_size: medium-sized; j_call: TRBJ1-2; cdr3_aa: CASSPGPRYGYTF; cdr3_nt: TGTGCCAGCAGCCCCGGACCGCGCTATGGCTACACCTTC
d_call: -; v_call: TRBV12-3/TRBV12-4; clone_size: medium-sized; j_call: TRBJ2-3; cdr3_aa: CASSPLADTQYF; cdr3_nt: TGTGCCAGCAGTCCCCTAGCAGATACGCAGTATTTT
d_call: -; v_call: TRBV4-2; clone_size: many; j_call: TRBJ1-3; cdr3_aa: CASSQEDRAGNTIYF; cdr3_nt: TGTGCCAGCAGCCAAGAGGACAGAGCTGGAAACACCATATATTTT
d_call: -; v_call: TRBV6-5; clone_size: -; j_call: TRBJ2-2; cdr3_aa: CASSSRSRTGTTGELFF; cdr3_nt: TGTGCCAGCAGTTCCAGAAGTCGGACTGGAACCACCGGGGAGCTGTTTTTT
d_call: -; v_call: TRBV30; clone_size: many; j_call: TRBJ1-1; cdr3_aa: CAWNLVTEAFF; cdr3_nt: TGTGCCTGGAATTTAGTAACTGAAGCTTTCTTT
d_call: -; v_call: TRBV24-1; clone_size: medium-sized; j_call: TRBJ2-2; cdr3_aa: CATSDLYTGELFF; cdr3_nt: TGTGCCACCAGTGATTTATACACCGGGGAGCTGTTTTTT
d_call: -; v_call: TRBV5-1; clone_size: many; j_call: TRBJ2-1; cdr3_aa: CASRGRPDEQFF; cdr3_nt: TGCGCCAGCAGAGGACGACCGGACGAGCAGTTCTTC
d_call: TRBD2; v_call: TRBV4-1; clone_size: many; j_call: TRBJ2-5; cdr3_aa: CASSQGTSGSRETQYF; cdr3_nt: TGCGCCAGCAGCCAAGGGACTAGCGGGAGTAGGGAGACCCAGTACTTC
d_call: TRBD1; v_call: TRBV6-1; clone_size: few; j_call: TRBJ2-3; cdr3_aa: CASTMDRGHIDTQYF; cdr3_nt: TGTGCCTCGACGATGGACAGGGGGCACATAGATACGCAGTATTTT
d_call: TRBD1; v_call: TRBV6-2/TRBV6-3; clone_size: few; j_call: TRBJ1-2; cdr3_aa: CASILWTGIDGYTF; cdr3_nt: TGTGCCAGCATCCTCTGGACAGGGATCGACGGCTACACCTTC
d_call: -; v_call: TRBV7-3; clone_size: many; j_call: TRBJ2-6; cdr3_aa: CASSLMVLGANVLTF; cdr3_nt: TGTGCCAGCAGCTTAATGGTACTTGGGGCCAACGTCCTGACTTTC